This T cell receptor beta chain was obtained from a study of blood T cell repertoires in COVID-19. On the study more broadly: The origin of the acute and convalescent COVID-19 samples was the United States, Italy and Spain. The analysed material was cDNA or gDNA that came from T cells, B-cell-depleted T cells, or PBMCs.

Per the germline V gene, CDR1 is LNHDA and CDR2 is SQIVND (reference sequence). The trim removed 6 bases at V and 4 bases at J, leaving 6 bases unmatched. The CDR3 is made up of 15 amino acids. In its sample, this clone was seen a few times. How the authors handled the data: Estimation of nucleated cell counts was performed using reference gene primer amplification. The repertoire was sequenced with immunoSEQ multiplex PCR; TCRdb's copy has only in-frame clones and lacks some. That table is the source of V, J and clone size, and D and trimming were worked out from the DNA. The repertoire holds approximately 90,000 clones, with about 80% as singletons.

The chain uses TRBV19 and TRBJ1-6; 7 bases match TRBD1. This TCR derives from a woman older than 75 with acute or convalescent COVID-19. Material for sequencing was peripheral blood. The CDR3 DNA is TGTGCCAGTAGCCCGACAGGGTTGTATAATTCACCCCTCCACTTT. It encodes CASSPTGLYNSPLHF.